This TCR beta chain was retrieved from a study of shared clonotypes between healthy human individuals (dated by TCRdb to the early 2020s). Context from the whole study: The cohort comprised a couple of women and a few men aged 18 to 49 years. For each donor, CD4 naive and CD4 memory were each run on three plates, CD8 naive on two plates, and CD8 memory on one plate. Leukapheresis yielded between about 0.9 and 9 billion PBMCs per donor. To increase sequencing depth and limit assay-specific biases, different laboratories used diverse techniques to prepare libraries and sequence TCR repertoires. The study deeply sequenced blood TCR repertoires of several healthy adults to estimate repertoire size and the extent of clonotype sharing between individuals. Broad study findings and their caveats: The small number of donors limited the genetic and exposure-history diversity represented. About 5% of naive CD4, 3% to 3.5% of naive CD8, approximately 2.2% of memory CD4, and around 0.4% of memory CD8 clonotypes were shared across four donors. Based on pairwise subsampling, the degree of clonotype sharing among donors was expected to be affected by sequencing depth. Rarefaction of sorted-subset datasets indicated incomplete sequencing despite the large sequencing depth. Compared with non-shared clonotypes, the clonotypes found in all four sorted-subset donors had higher generation probabilities. Sampling was restricted to blood, and TCR repertoires in tissue are likely to differ from TCR repertoires in blood. Estimated clonotype richness was generally larger for naive than for memory subsets.

The cysteine opens and the phenylalanine closes a CDR3 of 15 amino acids. Just the 45-base CDR3 DNA is kept, in frame starting at base 1. CDR1 and CDR2 are read off the germline V gene as SGHTA and FQGNSA. Deletion took 1 base off V and 9 bases off J, with a span of 16 bases between the germline ends. Using the deep immunoSEQ assay, TCR CDR3 regions were amplified from genomic DNA by multiplex PCR. Extracted genomic DNA from each cell subset was spread evenly across all wells of several immunoSEQ 96-well plates, with each plate serving as a replicate. Each replicate PCR for sorted subsets received roughly 0.2 ug genomic DNA, equal to 30,000 or so T cell genomes. Purified libraries were quantified with a Qubit 3.0 fluorometer, sized on a Bioanalyzer 2100, and re-quantified with the KAPA Library Quantification kit. Each immunoSEQ 96-well plate was sequenced on its own single-read 150-cycle Illumina NextSeq 550 flow cell. In the original analysis: Because only junctional sequences without quality scores were contained in the immunoSEQ output, filtering matching that applied to full-length reads could not be performed. To assign V/J genes and CDR3, sequences were annotated against IMGT germline references using PyIR, a Python wrapper for IgBLAST v1.9. Reads with weak V/J assignments (E-value above 1e-6), missing CDR3, stop codons, out-of-frame junctions, or ambiguous translated residues were removed. V3J clonotypes were defined as sequences sharing an identical inferred V gene, J gene, and CDR3 amino acid sequence. Percentage overlap between repertoires was computed as shared unique clonotypes divided by the size of the smaller repertoire. Three approaches were used to assess repertoire richness: RTK rarefaction, the Chao1 estimator, and Recon v2.1 estimates of unobserved clonotypes. Generation probabilities for all TCRbeta clonotypes obtained by the gDNA method from a few donors were computed using OLGA. TCRdb's version of the immuneACCESS table is confined to in-frame rearrangements and falls short of the full clone set. An unresolved V gene accounts for under half of the shortfall where checked; the remainder is of unknown origin. Clonal size and the V and J genes are those of that table, whereas D and trimming came from the DNA. Here the sample has 2 million to 2.5 million clones; approximately 95% occur a single time. Together, the top ten hold approximately 0.4% of the sample.

Donors were healthy HIV-negative adults with no recently reported acute infections or vaccinations. All donors were Caucasian adults living in Nashville, Tennessee, USA. CD4+ T cells were enriched through magnetic negative selection, after which naive cells were positively selected on CD45RA and the remaining negative fraction served as the memory subset. After blood collection by leukapheresis, PBMCs were isolated using Ficoll-Histopaque density gradient centrifugation and then cryopreserved in the vapor phase of liquid nitrogen. Analytical flow cytometry was used to check the purity and quantity of every magnetically sorted T cell population. Genomic DNA was isolated from every sorted fraction and measured by UV absorbance on a Nanodrop 2000c. This clone was seen a single time. Its antigen remains unidentified. The input lacks base qualities; no much larger clone sits a single base away.

Material: naive CD4+ T cells from PBMCs. The cell subset or site label, read with the paper, signifies: CD45RA+ positively selected. The V and J genes are TRBV7-2 and TRBJ1-5; the D region possibly corresponds to TRBD1 (6 bases align). This receptor was identified in a man between 18 and 29 years old in good health. Some clones in this sample may be carry-over from other donors' samples. The CDR3 sequence is CASSLDLRGARPQHF. The sequenced DNA: TGTGCCAGCAGCTTAGACCTACGGGGGGCCCGGCCCCAGCATTTT.